These 12 T cell receptor beta chains were all obtained from the same sample, sequenced in a study of OX40 agonist ivuxolimab in advanced cancers. The data were produced by immunoSEQ multiplex PCR, yet TCRdb's version contains in-frame clones alone and is incomplete. This table holds more than 30,000 clones, about 88% found once. Sequencing used CD4+ or CD8+ T cells sorted from blood, obtained in a trial of the OX40 agonist ivuxolimab. These receptors were obtained from an adult with an advanced solid tumor such as melanoma, head and neck, liver or kidney cancer.

This chain connects TRBV7-2 to TRBJ2-3; 9 positions match TRBD2. V shed 3 bases, J shed 3 bases, and the junction held 4 bases outside the gene matches. The CDR3 covers 15 residues. The germline V gene encodes CDR1 SGHTA and CDR2 FQGNSA. The CDR3 protein is CASSLASGTTDTQYF. The CDR3 DNA sequence: TGTGCCAGCAGCTTGGCTAGCGGGACGACAGATACGCAGTATTTT.

V and J are TRBV7-9 and TRBJ2-3; 9 nucleotides agree with TRBD1. J was trimmed by 4 bases and V by 4 bases; bases with no gene match: 3. The CDR3 is made up of 14 amino acids. Germline V lookup: CDR1 SEHNR, CDR2 FQNEAQ (reference sequence). The CDR3 sequence is CASSYTGGADTQYF. In nucleotides, the CDR3 is TGTGCCAGCAGCTATACAGGGGGCGCAGATACGCAGTATTTT.

The chain has TRBV11-2 and TRBJ1-4, with D possibly being TRBD1 (5 bases). Per the germline V gene, CDR1 is SGHAT and CDR2 is FQNNGV. CDR3 length: 16 amino acids. V lost 1 base, J lost 0 bases, and 9 bases lay in between. CDR3 DNA sequence: TGTGCCAGCAGCTTAGGGGAGGGGACAACTAATGAAAAACTGTTTTTT. Protein: CASSLGEGTTNEKLFF.

This rearrangement joins TRBV27 to TRBJ2-7, with no clear D. Germline CDR1 MNHEY, CDR2 SMNVEV (reference sequence). Trimming shortened V by 5 bases and J by 3 bases, and 11 bases separated the two germline ends. CDR3 length equals 13 residues. The CDR3 DNA reads as TGTGCCAGCAGTCGCCCCCCCGACTACGAGCAGTACTTC. Translating it yields CASSRPPDYEQYF.

The chain employs TRBV19 and TRBJ1-5, with D uncertain. This CDR3 has 15 residues. Germline CDR1 and CDR2: LNHDA and SQIVND (reference sequence). Trimming left V 10 bases short and J 3 bases short, with 19 bases between. CDR3: CATSGTGKANQPQHF. Written as DNA, the CDR3 is TGTGCCACCTCTGGCACGGGGAAAGCCAATCAGCCCCAGCATTTT.

The V gene is TRBV4-2, the J gene TRBJ2-5, with TRBD2 matching 11 bases. The germline V gene has CDR1 LGHNA and CDR2 YNFKEQ. V was clipped by 4 bases and J by 7 bases; unmatched bases: 8. CDR3 size: 15 residues. CDR3 in DNA: TGTGCCAGCAGCCCCGGGACTAGCGGTCCGGGGACCCAGTACTTC. Translated, it gives CASSPGTSGPGTQYF.

The V gene is TRBV27, the J gene TRBJ1-5; 7 bases match TRBD1. V dropped 6 bases and J dropped 8; count of bases not matched to a gene: 4. The CDR3 runs to 12 residues. CDR1 and CDR2 from the germline V gene are MNHEY and SMNVEV (reference sequence). The CDR3 spells CASSHRGEPQHF. The CDR3 DNA follows: TGTGCCAGCAGCCACAGGGGTGAGCCCCAGCATTTT.

The gene calls are TRBV10-1 and TRBJ2-7, with 8 bases identical to TRBD1. Germline CDR1 is WNHNN and CDR2 is SYGVQD (reference sequence). The CDR3 is made up of 16 amino acids. J gave up 3 bases and V 6 bases, and 13 bases lay outside the gene matches. CDR3 loop: CASRITWTGWFYEQYF. As DNA, the CDR3 is TGCGCCAGCAGAATAACCTGGACAGGGTGGTTCTACGAGCAGTACTTC.

The chain links TRBV6-1 to TRBJ2-1, with D perhaps assigned TRBD1 or TRBD2 (5 bases each). The CDR3 totals 12 residues. V was clipped by 8 bases and J by 8 bases, with 13 bases between them. Per germline, CDR1 MNHNS and CDR2 SASEGT. CDR3 amino acids: CASGGLGDEQFF. Here the CDR3 DNA reads TGTGCCAGCGGGGGTTTAGGCGATGAGCAGTTCTTC.

The CDR3 sequence: CASSTRLAGNYEQYF. The CDR3, as DNA: TGTGCCAGCAGCACTCGACTAGCGGGGAACTACGAGCAGTACTTC. The chain combines TRBV7-6 with TRBJ2-7; 11 positions match TRBD2. The V gene's germline CDR1 is SGHVS and CDR2 FNYEAQ. V shed 5 bases and J 3 bases; nucleotides not matched to a gene: 6. This CDR3 region has 15 residues.

The V and J genes are TRBV4-1 and TRBJ1-5; D gene uncertain. CDR3 length: 13 residues. The germline V and J ends were trimmed by 4 bases and 6 bases, with 10 bases remaining between them. Germline CDR1 reads MGHRA; CDR2 reads YSYEKL. CDR3 region: CASSRLILQPQHF. CDR3 DNA: TGCGCCAGCAGCCGCCTCATACTTCAGCCCCAGCATTTT.

The chain recombines TRBV29-1 with TRBJ2-3, with a possible D match to TRBD1 (6 bases). Trimming took off 6 bases at V and 7 bases at J, with 11 bases between the two ends. The CDR3 is 11 amino acids. CDR1 and CDR2 from the germline V gene are SQVTM and ANQGSEA. For the CDR3, the DNA is TGCAGCGTCGGAGGACAGAATACGCAGTATTTT. Protein: CSVGGQNTQYF.